Below, 4 T cell receptor beta chains from the same sample are listed, as sequenced in a study of cytomegalovirus exposure and HLA in healthy donors. The study ran its PCR with 60 Vbeta and 13 Jbeta primers. Sequencing was performed with immunoSEQ multiplex PCR; in TCRdb, only in-frame clones are kept and a portion is missing. The sample contains more than 80,000 clones, over 75% of which appear only once. Sequences were obtained from PBMCs. These receptors came from a girl aged 2-10 years in good health and CMV-seropositive.

This rearrangement joins TRBV29-1 to TRBJ2-3, with 10 bases fitting TRBD1. CDR3 size: 14 residues. In germline, CDR1 is SQVTM, CDR2 ANQGSEA. V lost 8 bases and J lost 2; bases outside the gene matches: 7. This CDR3 is CSTPGQGNTDTQYF. Written as DNA, the CDR3 is TGCAGCACACCGGGACAGGGGAACACAGATACGCAGTATTTT.

The chain joins TRBV15 to TRBJ1-6; 7 positions match TRBD1. V shed 2 bases, J shed 8 bases, and the junction held 12 bases outside the gene matches. The CDR3 totals 17 residues. The V gene's germline CDR1 is LNHNV and CDR2 YYDKDF (reference sequence). This CDR3 reads CATSRNLGGTADSPLHF. CDR3 nucleotide sequence: TGTGCCACCAGCAGAAATTTAGGGGGGACAGCCGATTCACCCCTCCACTTT. The whole variable domain, remainder taken from reference TRBV15 and TRBJ1-6, is DAMVIQNPRYQVTQFGKPVTLSCSQTLNHNVMYWYQQKSSQAPKLLFHYYDKDFNNEADTPDNFQSRRPNTSFCFLDIRSPGLGDTAMYLCATSRNLGGTADSPLHFGNGTRLTVT.

This clone has more than one count but fewer than ten. The gene calls are TRBV28 and TRBJ1-2; D is unclear. The CDR3 spans 11 residues. Looked up from germline, CDR1 is MDHEN and CDR2 is SYDVKM. Trimming stripped 7 bases from V and 9 bases from J, with 12 bases between. The CDR3: CASNSLRSYTF. The DNA of the CDR3 is TGTGCCAGCAACTCCCTAAGAAGCTACACCTTC.

The chain has TRBV5-1 and TRBJ2-1; D gene ambiguous. The CDR3 length is 11 residues. Deletions cut 0 bases from V and 8 bases from J, with 3 bases between. Germline values: CDR1 SGHRS, CDR2 YFSETQ. CDR3 amino acids: CASSLDYEQFF. DNA for the CDR3: TGCGCCAGCAGCTTGGACTATGAGCAGTTCTTC.